This T cell receptor beta chain appears in the sequencing data of a study of beta chain features in type 1 diabetes. Across the study: Patients and healthy donors were similar in age, gender and cell yields.

Each of the CD4+ naive, central memory, regulatory and stem cell-like memory populations was sorted via CD45RO/CCR7/CD25/CD127/CD95/CD27. Points from the study as a whole: Cells with high TCR expression could be over-represented when cDNA is sequenced. TCRB CDR3 length was moderately but significantly reduced in all four CD4+ subsets of Type 1 diabetes patients.

This clone was seen a few times. Its antigen is currently unknown. Per the germline V gene, CDR1 is MNHNS and CDR2 is SASEGT. V shed 7 bases and J 5 bases; nucleotides not matched to a gene: 10. The CDR3 loop spans 14 amino acids. The isolated RNA, all of it, was reverse transcribed, so expressed TCRB transcripts were what got sequenced. Clones were sequenced by immunoSEQ multiplex PCR, and TCRdb holds only the in-frame ones, with some missing. The sample includes approximately 160,000 clones, 10% seen only once; the top ten take under 0.55%. The receptor was isolated from a man younger than 45 with type 1 diabetes. This sequence joins TRBV6-1 and TRBJ2-7, with TRBD1 matching over 8 bases. The sequenced material came from central memory CD4+ T cells from blood. CDR3 sequence (DNA): TGTGCCAGCACAAGACAGGGGAATATGCACGAGCAGTACTTC. It translates to CASTRQGNMHEQYF.